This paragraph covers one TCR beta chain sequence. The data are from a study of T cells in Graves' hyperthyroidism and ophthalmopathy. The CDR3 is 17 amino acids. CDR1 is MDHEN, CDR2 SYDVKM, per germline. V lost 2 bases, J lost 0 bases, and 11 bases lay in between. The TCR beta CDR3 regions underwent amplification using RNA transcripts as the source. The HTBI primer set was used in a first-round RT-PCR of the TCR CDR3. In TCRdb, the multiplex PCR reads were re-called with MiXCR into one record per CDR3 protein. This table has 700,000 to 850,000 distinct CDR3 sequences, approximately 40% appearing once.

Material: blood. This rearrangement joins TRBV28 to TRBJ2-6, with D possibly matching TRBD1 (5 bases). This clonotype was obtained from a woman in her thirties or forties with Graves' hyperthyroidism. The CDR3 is CASSLQGTISGANVLTF. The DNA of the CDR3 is TGTGCCAGCAGTTTACAGGGCACCATCTCTGGGGCCAACGTCCTGACTTTC.